Listed below are T cell receptor beta chains from one sample, sequenced in a study of T cell responses to AZD1222 COVID-19 vaccine. Produced via immunoSEQ multiplex PCR; TCRdb's table is partial and in-frame only. In the table there are 100,000 to 130,000 clones, about nine tenths of which are singletons. Sequences were derived from peripheral blood, sampled on day 0 of MenACWY control vaccination. These receptors were taken from an adult in good health. Each CDR3 is given with its conserved first and last residue. The D gene is left open where the match is weak. The size entry is marked missing in some rows and otherwise reads once, few, many or a size class.

J	size	length	V	D	DNA	CDR3
TRBJ2-2	.	14	TRBV5-1	.	TGCGCCAGTAAAAGGATGACGAACACCGGGGAGCTGTTTTTT	CASKRMTNTGELFF
TRBJ2-1	.	18	TRBV7-2	TRBD2	TGTGCCAGCAGCTCCCTCAACCCCGGACTAGCGGGGTACAATGAGCAGTTCTTC	CASSSLNPGLAGYNEQFF
TRBJ1-2	once	16	TRBV5-1	TRBD1	TGCGCCAGCAGCTTGGGGACAGGGAACGGTAACTATGGCTACACCTTC	CASSLGTGNGNYGYTF
TRBJ1-5	.	15	TRBV10-3	.	TGTGCCATCAGTGAAACGCTCGGGGGTCGGCAGCCCCAGCATTTT	CAISETLGGRQPQHF
TRBJ1-1	.	13	TRBV10-3	TRBD1	TGTGCCATCATGCCAGGGGGGCAATCTGAAGCTTTCTTT	CAIMPGGQSEAFF
TRBJ2-5	.	15	TRBV23-1	TRBD2	TGCGCCAGCAGTCACTCCCCGGGACTAGTACGGACCCAGTACTTC	CASSHSPGLVRTQYF
TRBJ1-2	.	13	TRBV12-3/TRBV12-4	.	TGTGCCAGCAGTTTCCCAGGGCTGAGAGGCTACACCTTC	CASSFPGLRGYTF
TRBJ2-1	.	13	TRBV6-5	.	TGTGCCAGCAGGAGGGACGGGTACAATGAGCAGTTCTTC	CASRRDGYNEQFF
TRBJ1-2	once	14	TRBV7-9	.	TGTGCCAGCAGCTTATATCGCAGGGAGAATGGCTACACCTTC	CASSLYRRENGYTF
TRBJ1-1	.	15	TRBV4-3	.	TGCGCCAGCAGCCAAGAAGGCAGGGGAAAAACTGAAGCTTTCTTT	CASSQEGRGKTEAFF
TRBJ1-6	.	13	TRBV5-4	.	TGTGCCAGCAGCCTTCCGGGAGATTCACCCCTCCACTTT	CASSLPGDSPLHF
TRBJ1-1	.	15	TRBV27	.	TGTGCCAGCAGTTTTCGCAGGGGTACCATCACTGAAGCTTTCTTT	CASSFRRGTITEAFF
TRBJ2-1	.	13	TRBV6-5	.	TGTGCCAGCGGCAAACAGGGGGGGAATGAGCAGTTCTTC	CASGKQGGNEQFF
TRBJ1-2	once	12	TRBV5-1	.	TGCGCCAGCAGCTTGGATGGAGATGGCTACACCTTC	CASSLDGDGYTF
TRBJ1-4	.	14	TRBV4-1	.	TGCGCCAGCAGCCAAGATTGGGGGAGTGAAAAACTGTTTTTT	CASSQDWGSEKLFF
TRBJ2-7	.	16	TRBV5-4	TRBD2	TGTGCCAGCAGCTCCGGACTAGCGGGGTTACCCTACGAGCAGTACTTC	CASSSGLAGLPYEQYF
TRBJ2-1	.	14	TRBV25-1	.	TGTGCCAGCAGTGTAAGCCAGGGGCTCGATGAGCAGTTCTTC	CASSVSQGLDEQFF